This is a list of T cell receptor beta chains from one sample in a study of control samples from healthy donors and cancer patients. Assay used: immunoSEQ multiplex PCR; TCRdb lists only in-frame clones, some missing. The sample holds fewer than 25,000 clones, approximately 83% seen once. Sequenced input: PBMCs. The receptors derive from a man in his fifties or sixties with head and neck cancer. CDR3s include the opening cysteine and the closing phenylalanine or tryptophan. Each record gives: V gene, clone size, CDR3 length, D gene, J gene, CDR3 protein, CDR3 DNA. The D gene is left open where the match is weak. Size is omitted from some rows. Given values are once, few, many or a class for expanded clones.

>TRBV10-2|once|21|.|TRBJ2-3
CASSGHTPIHREGPSTDTQYF
TGCGCCAGCAGTGGCCACACCCCTATTCACAGGGAAGGCCCTAGCACAGATACGCAGTATTTT
>TRBV14|.|12|TRBD1|TRBJ1-2
CASSLQGFGYTF
TGTGCCAGCAGCCTACAGGGGTTTGGCTACACCTTC
>TRBV4-1|.|15|.|TRBJ2-1
CASSQPDREYNEQFF
TGCGCCAGCAGCCAACCGGACAGAGAATACAATGAGCAGTTCTTC
>TRBV30|once|14|.|TRBJ1-5
CAWSGGNEGQPQHF
TGTGCCTGGAGTGGAGGGAACGAGGGGCAGCCCCAGCATTTT
>TRBV2|.|13|.|TRBJ1-2
CASSLTGYYGYTF
TGTGCCAGCAGCCTTACAGGGTACTATGGCTACACCTTC
>TRBV5-8|.|13|.|TRBJ1-6
CASSLVRDSPLHF
TGTGCCAGCAGCCTGGTCAGGGATTCACCCCTCCACTTT
>TRBV28|.|15|.|TRBJ1-5
CASTPRGAVNQPQHF
TGTGCCAGCACCCCCAGGGGTGCCGTCAATCAGCCCCAGCATTTT
>TRBV28|once|18|TRBD1|TRBJ1-5
CASSLLPFGTDSNQPQHF
TGTGCCAGCAGTTTGCTCCCCTTCGGGACAGATAGCAATCAGCCCCAGCATTTT
>TRBV25-1|.|15|TRBD1|TRBJ1-1
CASSDPGTGETEAFF
TGTGCCAGCAGTGACCCTGGGACAGGGGAAACTGAAGCTTTCTTT
>TRBV9|.|13|TRBD1|TRBJ1-2
CASSLGQGGGYTF
TGTGCCAGCAGCCTGGGACAGGGAGGGGGCTACACCTTC
>TRBV28|.|15|.|TRBJ1-2
CASSLFPGWNYGYTF
TGTGCCAGCAGTTTATTCCCGGGTTGGAACTATGGCTACACCTTC
>TRBV12-3/TRBV12-4|.|12|.|TRBJ1-5
CASSFGSQPQHF
TGTGCCAGCAGTTTCGGTAGTCAGCCCCAGCATTTT
>TRBV7-8|.|14|.|TRBJ1-5
CASSPFGGNQPQHF
TGTGCCAGCAGTCCTTTCGGGGGCAATCAGCCCCAGCATTTT
>TRBV18|.|14|.|TRBJ2-2
CASSSIGNTGELFF
TGTGCCAGCTCGTCGATAGGGAACACCGGGGAGCTGTTTTTT
>TRBV9|few|15|.|TRBJ2-3
CASSVDETPVPGQYF
TGTGCCAGCAGCGTAGATGAGACCCCCGTCCCCGGGCAGTATTTT
>TRBV5-1|once|14|.|TRBJ2-2
CASSLFLASGELFF
TGCGCCAGCAGCTTGTTTCTTGCATCCGGGGAGCTGTTTTTT
>TRBV6-1|.|16|TRBD1|TRBJ2-5
CASSVGTGGPRETQYF
TGTGCCAGCAGTGTTGGGACAGGGGGCCCCCGGGAGACCCAGTACTTC
>TRBV4-2|.|16|TRBD2|TRBJ2-3
CASSPGVAGGRETQYF
TGTGCCAGCAGCCCCGGGGTAGCGGGGGGGCGGGAGACGCAGTATTTT
>TRBV29-1|.|10|TRBD1|TRBJ1-1
CSEDRARAFF
TGCAGTGAGGACAGGGCGAGAGCTTTCTTT
>TRBV9|.|13|.|TRBJ2-5
CASSAGQRETQYF
TGTGCCAGCAGCGCAGGACAGCGAGAGACCCAGTACTTC
>TRBV18|.|14|TRBD2|TRBJ2-7
CASSPPWTSYEQYF
TGTGCCAGCTCACCGCCCTGGACTAGCTACGAGCAGTACTTC
>TRBV4-3|.|14|.|TRBJ1-2
CASSQGVPVYGYTF
TGCGCCAGCAGCCAAGGCGTCCCAGTATATGGCTACACCTTC
>TRBV24-1|.|12|.|TRBJ2-1
CATSGEYNEQFF
TGTGCCACCAGTGGCGAATACAATGAGCAGTTCTTC
>TRBV6-4|.|14|TRBD1|TRBJ2-2
CASRGTGATGELFF
TGTGCCAGCAGGGGGACAGGGGCCACCGGGGAGCTGTTTTTT
>TRBV2|.|16|.|TRBJ2-3
CASSDDPGLNTDTQYF
TGTGCCAGCAGTGATGATCCGGGACTGAACACAGATACGCAGTATTTT
>TRBV10-3|.|14|TRBD1|TRBJ1-1
CAIRRQGVNTEAFF
TGTGCCATCAGGAGACAGGGGGTGAACACTGAAGCTTTCTTT
>TRBV6-5|.|13|.|TRBJ1-2
CASSYSDGNSYTF
TGTGCCAGCAGTTACTCAGACGGTAATAGCTACACCTTC
>TRBV28|few|12|.|TRBJ1-1
CASSLEYTEAFF
TGTGCCAGCAGTTTAGAGTACACTGAAGCTTTCTTT
>TRBV19|once|15|.|TRBJ1-5
CASKLMGIGNQPQHF
TGTGCCAGTAAGTTAATGGGGATTGGCAATCAGCCCCAGCATTTT
>TRBV28|.|13|.|TRBJ2-2
CASTSLVTGELFF
TGTGCCAGCACCTCCTTGGTAACCGGGGAGCTGTTTTTT
>TRBV28|once|15|.|TRBJ1-2
CASSFGRRWNYGYTF
TGTGCCAGCAGTTTCGGACGTAGGTGGAACTATGGCTACACCTTC
>TRBV27|.|14|.|TRBJ2-2
CASRFQANTGELFF
TGTGCCAGCAGATTCCAGGCGAACACCGGGGAGCTGTTTTTT
>TRBV11-3|.|15|.|TRBJ1-4
CASSLSGTVNEKLFF
TGTGCCAGCAGCTTAAGTGGGACGGTAAATGAAAAACTGTTTTTT
>TRBV5-8|.|15|TRBD1|TRBJ2-3
CASSPGTGATDTQYF
TGTGCCAGCAGCCCGGGGACAGGGGCCACAGATACGCAGTATTTT
>TRBV5-1|.|15|TRBD2|TRBJ2-7
CASSLEGTSLYEQYF
TGCGCCAGCAGCTTGGAAGGGACTAGCCTGTACGAGCAGTACTTC
>TRBV14|.|14|.|TRBJ1-2
CASSHIGAYYGYTF
TGTGCCAGCAGCCACATCGGGGCGTACTATGGCTACACCTTC
>TRBV27|.|14|TRBD1|TRBJ2-1
CASSRGQGRNEQFF
TGTGCCAGCAGCCGAGGACAGGGTCGCAATGAGCAGTTCTTC
>TRBV13|.|15|.|TRBJ2-7
CASSLDGGRSYEQYF
TGTGCCAGCAGCTTAGACGGGGGGCGCTCCTACGAGCAGTACTTC
>TRBV28|.|13|TRBD1|TRBJ2-7
CASSLTGIYEQYF
TGTGCCAGCAGTTTGACAGGGATCTACGAGCAGTACTTC
>TRBV20-1|.|11|.|TRBJ2-7
CSASPWDEQYF
TGCAGTGCTAGCCCCTGGGACGAGCAGTACTTC
>TRBV7-6|.|14|TRBD1|TRBJ1-2
CASSPSGQGYGYTF
TGTGCCAGCAGCCCCTCCGGACAGGGGTATGGCTACACCTTC
>TRBV5-1|.|14|.|TRBJ2-1
CASSLLRLVDEQFF
TGCGCCAGCAGCTTATTGAGACTAGTCGATGAGCAGTTCTTC
>TRBV7-2|.|14|.|TRBJ1-2
CASSLDGSVDGYTF
TGTGCCAGCAGCTTAGACGGCTCTGTGGATGGCTACACCTTC
>TRBV7-8|.|15|.|TRBJ1-1
CASSLDASGYTEAFF
TGTGCCAGCAGCTTAGACGCGTCCGGGTACACTGAAGCTTTCTTT
>TRBV5-4|.|15|.|TRBJ2-5
CASSPGGASQETQYF
TGTGCCAGCAGCCCTGGCGGGGCTAGCCAAGAGACCCAGTACTTC
>TRBV4-1|.|20|.|TRBJ2-5
CASSHESGTVKGGSQETQYF
TGCGCCAGCAGCCACGAATCCGGGACAGTAAAAGGAGGGAGCCAAGAGACCCAGTACTTC
>TRBV19|.|15|.|TRBJ2-2
CASSMGRLRTGELFF
TGTGCCAGTAGTATGGGGAGACTCCGGACCGGGGAGCTGTTTTTT
>TRBV9|.|18|TRBD1|TRBJ2-1
CASSVDGTGQGFHNEQFF
TGTGCCAGCAGCGTAGATGGGACGGGACAGGGATTCCACAATGAGCAGTTCTTC